What follows are 27 T cell receptor beta chains derived from one specimen sequenced in a study of OX40 agonist ivuxolimab in advanced cancers. Sequencing was performed with immunoSEQ multiplex PCR; in TCRdb, only in-frame clones are kept and a portion is missing. This sample has 100,000 to 120,000 clones; roughly nine tenths occur once, and the top ten carry 0.27%. The starting material was CD4+ or CD8+ T cells sorted from blood, obtained in a trial of the OX40 agonist ivuxolimab. These receptors originate from an adult with an advanced solid tumor such as melanoma, head and neck, liver or kidney cancer.

The CDR3 loop reads CASSLLGGTNTEAFF. CDR3 DNA: TGTGCCAGCAGCTTGTTGGGAGGGACGAACACTGAAGCTTTCTTT. V and J are TRBV5-4 and TRBJ1-1; perhaps TRBD1 as D (5 bases). V was trimmed by 1 base and J by 1 base, leaving 11 bases between them. The length of the CDR3 is 15 residues. Germline V gene sequence: CDR1 SGHNT, CDR2 YYREEE (reference sequence). The variable domain in full, completed from reference TRBV5-4 and TRBJ1-1, reads ETGVTQSPTHLIKTRGQQVTLRCSSQSGHNTVSWYQQALGQGPQFIFQYYREEENGRGNFPPRFSGLQFPNYSSELNVNALELDDSALYLCASSLLGGTNTEAFFGQGTRLTVV.

This clone was detected only a few times. The chain uses TRBV4-1 and TRBJ2-6, with D possibly TRBD1 on 5 matching bases. There are 20 residues in the CDR3. CDR1 MGHRA and CDR2 YSYEKL come from the germline V gene. V was trimmed by 1 base and J by 0 bases, leaving 19 bases between them. The CDR3 is CASSQGTHSTQFSGANVLTF. CDR3 in DNA: TGCGCCAGCAGCCAAGGGACACACTCGACACAATTCTCTGGGGCCAACGTCCTGACTTTC.

The gene calls are TRBV5-1 and TRBJ2-3, with 13 bases identical to TRBD2. The germline V gene has CDR1 SGHRS and CDR2 YFSETQ. CDR3 size: 16 residues. V shed 4 bases, J shed 4 bases, and the junction held 6 bases outside the gene matches. DNA of the CDR3: TGCGCCAGCAGCCCACTAGCGGGAGGGTATGCAGATACGCAGTATTTT. Its translation is CASSPLAGGYADTQYF.

On this clone: Its ends do not fully match the called genes, so a read error is possible. The gene calls are TRBV28 and TRBJ2-7; 9 bases match TRBD1. The CDR3 extends over 12 amino acids. Germline values: CDR1 MDHEN, CDR2 SYDVKM. Here the CDR3 reads CASNPLGTGPRW. The CDR3 DNA follows: TGTGCCAGCAATCCACTCGGGACAGGGCCACGTTGG.

This clone was detected only a few times. Here the CDR3 reads CASSLYAYGYTF. CDR3 bases: TGTGCCAGCAGCTTATACGCGTATGGCTACACCTTC. The chain is built from TRBV7-2 and TRBJ1-2; no clear D gene. V lost 2 bases, J lost 5 bases, and 6 bases lay in between. The CDR3 spans 12 residues. Germline-derived CDR1 and CDR2 are SGHTA and FQGNSA.

J is TRBJ2-2 and V is TRBV10-3; D tentatively fits TRBD1 or TRBD2 (5 bases each). This CDR3 has 17 residues. V was cut by 8 bases and J by 0 bases, with 19 bases left in between. Germline-derived CDR1 and CDR2 are ENHRY and SYGVKD. The CDR3 region is CAIFGRLGPSNTGELFF. CDR3 in DNA: TGTGCCATCTTCGGTCGTTTGGGACCGTCGAACACCGGGGAGCTGTTTTTT.

This chain links TRBV6-5 with TRBJ1-1; TRBD1 matches at 7 bases. From germline, CDR1 is MNHEY and CDR2 SVGAGI. CDR3 length: 15 amino acids. The V segment lost 4 bases and the J segment 2 bases; nucleotides outside the gene matches: 7. CDR3 nucleotide sequence: TGTGCCAGCAGTTTCCAAGGGGGCCTCAACACTGAAGCTTTCTTT. Protein sequence: CASSFQGGLNTEAFF.

The V gene is TRBV7-2, the J gene TRBJ1-6; possibly TRBD1 for D (5 bases). CDR3 length: 15 amino acids. The V gene lost 5 bases and the J gene lost 5 bases, with 13 bases spanning the gap. The germline V gene encodes CDR1 SGHTA and CDR2 FQGNSA. The chain's CDR3 is CASSPWTPDNSPLHF. CDR3 sequence (DNA): TGTGCCAGCAGCCCCTGGACACCGGATAATTCACCCCTCCACTTT.

The chain links TRBV19 to TRBJ1-1; D remains unclear. Trimming cost V 3 bases and J 2 bases, with 16 bases left between them. Germline CDR1 and CDR2: LNHDA and SQIVND (reference sequence). The CDR3 extends over 16 amino acids. The CDR3 DNA reads as TGTGCCAGTAGTATTTCGGCCGACACGACCAACACTGAAGCTTTCTTT. This sequence encodes CASSISADTTNTEAFF.

The CDR3 DNA is TGTGCCAGCAGCTTAACTAGCGGCACTCAAGAGACCCAGTACTTC. Translation gives CASSLTSGTQETQYF. This sequence joins TRBV7-3 and TRBJ2-5, with D maybe TRBD2 (6 bases). V lost 0 bases to trimming and J lost 2 bases, with 10 bases between them. Germline V gives CDR1 SGHTA, CDR2 FQGTGA. This CDR3 has 15 amino acids. The full variable domain, rest sourced from reference TRBV7-3 and TRBJ2-5, is GAGVSQTPSNKVTEKGKYVELRCDPISGHTALYWYRQSLGQGPEFLIYFQGTGAADDSGLPNDRFFAVRPEGSVSTLKIQRTERGDSAVYLCASSLTSGTQETQYFGPGTRLLVL.

The J gene is TRBJ2-7, the V gene TRBV5-5; 9 bases line up with TRBD2. The CDR3 consists of 14 residues. The ends lost 4 bases at V and 4 bases at J; junction bases unmatched: 6. Germline CDR1 SGHKS, CDR2 YYEKEE (reference sequence). In DNA, the CDR3 is TGTGCCAGCAGCGGTCGACTAGCGGCTTACGAGCAGTACTTC. The encoded protein is CASSGRLAAYEQYF.

The chain links TRBV7-9 to TRBJ2-1, with D tentatively TRBD2 (6 bases). Germline V gene lookup returns CDR1 SEHNR and CDR2 FQNEAQ (reference sequence). V lost 1 base to trimming and J lost 0 bases, with 10 bases between them. The CDR3 sequence is 16 residues long. The DNA of the CDR3 is TGTGCCAGCAGCTTAGGCGGCGGGATCTCCTACAATGAGCAGTTCTTC. It codes for CASSLGGGISYNEQFF.

This chain links TRBV7-8 with TRBJ2-7; TRBD1 is a possible D gene (6 bases). The length of the CDR3 is 15 residues. V was cut by 0 bases and J by 12 bases, with 21 bases left in between. In germline, CDR1 is SGHVS, CDR2 FQNEAQ. The CDR3 region has the DNA TGTGCCAGCAGCTTAGCGCATTTAGGGTCCGGACAGTCGTACTTC. This codes for CASSLAHLGSGQSYF.

This clone has a single count. The CDR3 coding sequence is TGTGCCTGGAGCCGAAGGAACACTGAAGCTTTCTTT. Amino acid sequence: CAWSRRNTEAFF. The V and J genes are TRBV30 and TRBJ1-1; D is ambiguous. CDR3 length: 12 amino acids. Germline V gene lookup returns CDR1 GTSNPN and CDR2 SVGIG (reference sequence). Trimming stripped 3 bases from V and 1 base from J, with 6 bases between.

V is TRBV6-5 and J is TRBJ2-5, with D possibly matching TRBD1 (6 bases). Per germline, CDR1 MNHEY and CDR2 SVGAGI. V shed 6 bases and J shed 1 base, with 15 bases lying between them. The CDR3 loop spans 15 amino acids. DNA for the CDR3: TGTGCCAGCAGACCTCTCACAGGGTTCCAAGAGACCCAGTACTTC. This translates into CASRPLTGFQETQYF.

V and J are TRBV6-6 and TRBJ1-1; 8 bases map to TRBD1. There are 14 residues in the CDR3. J lost 5 bases, V lost 4 bases, and 6 bases had no gene match. CDR1 MNHNY and CDR2 SVGAGI come from the germline V gene (reference sequence). The chain's CDR3 is CASSSQGGRTEAFF. For the CDR3, the DNA is TGTGCCAGCAGTTCACAGGGGGGACGGACTGAAGCTTTCTTT.

V and J are TRBV11-1 and TRBJ2-2; D is undetermined. Germline V gene lookup returns CDR1 SGHAT and CDR2 FQDESV (reference sequence). CDR3 size: 15 residues. Trimming pared 2 bases from V and 4 bases from J, leaving 11 bases between. The CDR3 loop is CASSLTNQATGELFF. The CDR3 bases are TGTGCCAGCAGCTTAACCAACCAGGCCACCGGGGAGCTGTTTTTT.

This chain connects TRBV28 to TRBJ1-1; TRBD1 is a possible D gene (5 bases). The CDR3 spans 14 residues. CDR1 and CDR2 (germline): MDHEN, SYDVKM. With 5 bases removed from V and 4 bases from J, the gap between germline ends came to 14 bases. The CDR3 DNA follows: TGTGCCAGCAGTCCTCCGGGACTGTTCACTGAAGCTTTCTTT. This codes for CASSPPGLFTEAFF.

The V call is TRBV11-2, the J call TRBJ2-5; D is unresolved. Germline V gene sequence: CDR1 SGHAT, CDR2 FQNNGV. The V gene lost 3 bases and the J gene lost 5 bases, with 4 bases spanning the gap. The CDR3 totals 11 residues. Written as DNA, the CDR3 is TGTGCCAGCAGCTTCAAGGAGACCCAGTACTTC. Protein: CASSFKETQYF.

As regards this clone: The sample holds other DNA sequences that translate to the same CDR3. The chain joins TRBV7-2 to TRBJ2-1; D gene uncertain. CDR3 length: 13 residues. The germline V and J ends were trimmed by 1 base and 0 bases, with 1 base remaining between them. From germline, CDR1 is SGHTA and CDR2 FQGNSA. CDR3 sequence reads: CASSLVSYNEQFF. The DNA of the CDR3 is TGTGCCAGCAGCTTAGTCTCCTACAATGAGCAGTTCTTC.

The chain employs TRBV19 and TRBJ2-7, with 9 bases fitting TRBD1. Germline V gene lookup returns CDR1 LNHDA and CDR2 SQIVND (reference sequence). This CDR3 spans 13 amino acids. V lost 5 bases, J lost 5 bases, and 4 bases stayed unmatched. The DNA for the CDR3 is TGTGCCAGTAGTGACAGGGGGATCCACGAGCAGTACTTC. Its protein product is CASSDRGIHEQYF.

The CDR3 is CAWSVRGNTIYF. DNA of the CDR3: TGTGCCTGGAGTGTACGGGGGAACACCATATATTTT. The V call is TRBV30, the J call TRBJ1-3; TRBD1 might be the D (5 bases). Looked up from germline, CDR1 is GTSNPN and CDR2 is SVGIG (reference sequence). The CDR3 loop spans 12 amino acids. The ends were cut back, 0 bases at V and 7 bases at J, with 7 bases in the middle.

This clone was counted only a few times. The chain uses TRBV10-3 and TRBJ2-2, with TRBD2 identical over 10 bases. The length of the CDR3 is 15 residues. The germline gives CDR1 ENHRY, CDR2 SYGVKD. Trimming cost V 0 bases and J 5 bases; bases outside gene matches: 0. CDR3 loop: CAISESSGRTGELFF. For the CDR3, the DNA is TGTGCCATCAGTGAGTCTAGCGGGAGGACCGGGGAGCTGTTTTTT.

The rearrangement uses TRBV15 and TRBJ2-5, with TRBD1 matching 8 bases. The CDR3 extends over 16 amino acids. The germline V gene has CDR1 LNHNV and CDR2 YYDKDF (reference sequence). V gave up 0 bases and J gave up 4 bases; unmatched junction bases: 7. CDR3 coding DNA: TGTGCCACCAGCAGAGAAGGGGGACAGGCTGGAGAGACCCAGTACTTC. Translation: CATSREGGQAGETQYF.

The gene calls are TRBV5-4 and TRBJ2-2, with D possibly matching TRBD1 (5 bases). CDR1 and CDR2 (germline): SGHNT, YYREEE (reference sequence). The CDR3 length is 15 residues. Trimming removed 2 bases from V and 8 bases from J, with 16 bases in between. CDR3 in amino acids: CASSFPGNLAGELFF. The DNA for the CDR3 is TGTGCCAGCAGCTTTCCAGGGAACCTGGCTGGGGAGCTGTTTTTT.

This chain connects TRBV4-3 to TRBJ1-3, with D possibly matching TRBD1 (6 bases). The germline gives CDR1 LGHNA, CDR2 YSLEER. This CDR3 contains 15 residues. V lost 6 bases and J lost 4, with 16 bases in between. The CDR3 reads CASRRTLTGGNTIYF. The CDR3 DNA reads TGCGCCAGCAGGCGTACTTTGACAGGCGGAAACACCATATATTTT.

The chain joins TRBV7-3 to TRBJ2-1; D may be TRBD2 (6 bases). The CDR3 runs to 14 residues. Between the trimmed V and J ends, which lost 0 bases and 8 bases, there was a span of 11 bases. Germline V lookup: CDR1 SGHTA, CDR2 FQGTGA. CDR3 nucleotide sequence: TGTGCCAGCAGCTTAACTGCCGGGAGCCATGAGCAGTTCTTC. Amino acid sequence: CASSLTAGSHEQFF.